Each of the 27 T cell receptor beta chains below was sequenced from the same sample in a study of shared T cell receptors in the human thymus. Profiled with immunoSEQ multiplex PCR; TCRdb holds only in-frame clones, not every one. The profile shows approximately 730,000 clones, 70% to 90% of them singletons. The same sample was also studied in work on human thymus T cells.

The sequenced sample consisted of thymocytes. All receptors derive from a girl less than two years old with a congenital heart defect.

The chain joins TRBV7-2 to TRBJ2-7; 8 bases match TRBD1. Trimming took 5 bases from V and 4 from J; bases not matched to a gene: 16. The CDR3 is 17 residues long. Germline CDR1 and CDR2: SGHTA and FQGNSA. CDR3 sequence reads: CASSKSLAGQDSYEQYF. Written as DNA, the CDR3 is TGTGCCAGCAGCAAGAGCTTGGCGGGACAGGACTCTTACGAGCAGTACTTC.

The rearrangement uses TRBV5-1 and TRBJ2-7; tentative D call: TRBD1 (5 bases). The CDR3 runs to 16 residues. V lost 0 bases to trimming and J lost 0 bases, with 13 bases between them. Per germline, CDR1 SGHRS and CDR2 YFSETQ. CDR3 in DNA: TGCGCCAGCAGCTTGGTTGGACGGACAAGCTCCTACGAGCAGTACTTC. It encodes CASSLVGRTSSYEQYF.

This clone was recorded only once. The chain couples TRBV28 to TRBJ2-7; a weak D match, TRBD2 (6 bases). The CDR3 length is 14 residues. Germline values: CDR1 MDHEN, CDR2 SYDVKM. Trimming removed 7 bases from V and 4 bases from J, with 17 bases in between. The chain's CDR3 is CASTTGSGAYEQYF. Here the CDR3 DNA reads TGTGCCAGCACCACGGGATCGGGAGCGTACGAGCAGTACTTC.

The gene calls are TRBV30 and TRBJ2-1; D not resolved. The V gene lost 0 bases and the J gene lost 6 bases, with 9 bases spanning the gap. CDR3 length: 13 amino acids. CDR1 and CDR2 (germline): GTSNPN, SVGIG (reference sequence). CDR3 sequence (DNA): TGTGCCTGGAGTGTTTGGCCCCCCAATGAGCAGTTCTTC. It translates to CAWSVWPPNEQFF.

As regards this clone: Other DNA variants within this sample encode the same CDR3. This sequence joins TRBV6-1 and TRBJ1-3; D is uncertain. V was clipped by 3 bases and J by 0 bases, with 6 bases between them. This CDR3 has 14 residues. Looked up from germline, CDR1 is MNHNS and CDR2 is SASEGT. CDR3 sequence reads: CASSERSSGNTIYF. In nucleotides, the CDR3 is TGTGCCAGCAGTGAGCGATCCTCTGGAAACACCATATATTTT.

The rearrangement links TRBV27 to TRBJ1-2; the match to TRBD1 covers 12 bases. Germline loops: CDR1 MNHEY, CDR2 SMNVEV (reference sequence). Trimming at V came to 6 bases and at J to 6 bases, leaving 11 bases not matched to a gene. The CDR3 runs to 16 residues. Here the CDR3 DNA reads TGTGCCAGCAGCCCCGATCACGGGGACAGGGGGCATGGCTACACCTTC. It codes for CASSPDHGDRGHGYTF.

This clone was counted once. V and J are TRBV4-1 and TRBJ1-5; a weak D match, TRBD1 (5 bases). The germline V and J ends were trimmed by 0 bases and 7 bases, with 16 bases remaining between them. CDR3 length: 16 amino acids. Germline-derived CDR1 and CDR2 are MGHRA and YSYEKL. The CDR3 DNA reads TGCGCCAGCAGCCAAGAACCAGGGAGGGAAGAGCAGCCCCAGCATTTT. Its translation is CASSQEPGREEQPQHF.

The chain couples TRBV7-2 to TRBJ2-5; 12 nucleotides agree with TRBD1. J was trimmed by 5 bases and V by 5 bases; bases with no gene match: 12. The CDR3 is 17 amino acids. CDR1 is SGHTA, CDR2 FQGNSA, per germline. This CDR3 reads CASSRRDRGRPPETQYF. The DNA for the CDR3 is TGTGCCAGCAGCCGGAGGGACAGGGGGCGCCCGCCGGAGACCCAGTACTTC.

The chain combines TRBV27 with TRBJ1-4; D is perhaps TRBD1 (5 bases). The germline CDR1 and CDR2 sequences are MNHEY and SMNVEV (reference sequence). The CDR3 consists of 19 residues. Trimming left V 8 bases short and J 0 bases short, with 25 bases between. CDR3 nucleotides: TGTGCCAGCGGACATAAGCTGCGGTTCTTAAGATCAACTAATGAAAAACTGTTTTTT. Translating it yields CASGHKLRFLRSTNEKLFF.

CDR3 DNA sequence: TGCGCCAGCAGCCAAGACCGAAAAGGGGGGGTCAATCAGCCCCAGCATTTT. Translation gives CASSQDRKGGVNQPQHF. The chain recombines TRBV4-1 with TRBJ1-5; D may be TRBD1 (6 bases). The ends were cut back, 0 bases at V and 3 bases at J, with 15 bases in the middle. The CDR3 sequence is 17 residues long. Germline CDR1 MGHRA, CDR2 YSYEKL.

V is TRBV25-1 and J is TRBJ2-2; 7 bases line up with TRBD1. Germline values: CDR1 MGHDK, CDR2 SYGVNS. The V segment lost 8 bases and the J segment 0 bases; nucleotides outside the gene matches: 3. This CDR3 has 14 amino acids. The CDR3 reads CASRQGPNTGELFF. For the CDR3, the DNA is TGTGCCAGCCGACAGGGCCCGAACACCGGGGAGCTGTTTTTT.

The gene calls are TRBV28 and TRBJ1-1; TRBD1 is a possible D gene (5 bases). The germline V and J ends were trimmed by 2 bases and 8 bases, with 9 bases remaining between them. This CDR3 is built from 12 residues. Germline assignment: CDR1 MDHEN and CDR2 SYDVKM. The CDR3 nucleotides read TGTGCCAGCAGTTTACCGGGGGAGGAAGCTTTCTTT. Translated: CASSLPGEEAFF.

The V and J genes are TRBV5-5 and TRBJ1-6, with 7 nucleotides matching TRBD1. The germline CDR1 and CDR2 sequences are SGHKS and YYEKEE (reference sequence). This CDR3 region has 16 residues. J gave up 7 bases and V 4 bases, and 11 bases lay outside the gene matches. CDR3 coding DNA: TGTGCCAGCAGCCCGAACTCGGACAGGCCCAATTCACCCCTCCACTTT. Translating gives CASSPNSDRPNSPLHF.

The chain has TRBV2 and TRBJ1-1, with a possible D match to TRBD1 (5 bases). The CDR3 length is 14 residues. Germline values: CDR1 SNHLY, CDR2 FYNNEI. V was clipped by 4 bases and J by 4 bases, with 13 bases between them. Written as DNA, the CDR3 is TGTGCCAGCAGTGTATGGACGGGGGGCACTGAAGCTTTCTTT. Its protein is CASSVWTGGTEAFF.

DNA for the CDR3: TGTGCCAGTAGTATCGGGACAAGTAGCAATCAGCCCCAGCATTTT. This translates into CASSIGTSSNQPQHF. The chain uses TRBV19 and TRBJ1-5, with a tentative D call TRBD1 (6 bases). The ends were cut back, 3 bases at V and 0 bases at J, with 9 bases in the middle. Germline CDR1 is LNHDA and CDR2 is SQIVND (reference sequence). The CDR3 length is 15 residues.

This clone was picked up one time. This rearrangement joins TRBV6-1 to TRBJ2-3; D might be TRBD1 (7 bases). The CDR3 runs 13 residues. Germline V gene lookup returns CDR1 MNHNS and CDR2 SASEGT. Trimming pared 5 bases from V and 6 bases from J, leaving 12 bases between. The CDR3 DNA reads TGTGCCAGCAGTTCAGGGGGGCAGGATACGCAGTATTTT. Protein product: CASSSGGQDTQYF.

This clone was observed a single time. The chain has TRBV11-2 and TRBJ1-1, with TRBD1 as a possible D gene (6 bases). The CDR3 is 16 amino acids. V shed 5 bases and J shed 7 bases, with 23 bases lying between them. Germline CDR1 reads SGHAT; CDR2 reads FQNNGV. CDR3 protein: CASSPEGSGVFGEAFF. As DNA, the CDR3 is TGTGCCAGCAGCCCGGAAGGATCAGGGGTCTTTGGTGAAGCTTTCTTT.

The chain has TRBV10-1 and TRBJ1-6; TRBD1 matches at 8 bases. With 3 bases clipped from V and 9 bases from J, the junction kept 4 bases outside the gene matches. This CDR3 comprises 14 residues. Germline V gene sequence: CDR1 WNHNN, CDR2 SYGVQD (reference sequence). This chain's CDR3 is CASSDRGPGSPLHF. The CDR3 region has the DNA TGCGCCAGCAGTGACAGGGGGCCGGGTTCACCCCTCCACTTT.

This rearrangement joins TRBV6-5 to TRBJ2-7, with no clear D. Germline V gene data show CDR1 as MNHEY and CDR2 as SVGAGI. The CDR3 is 13 residues long. V dropped 6 bases and J dropped 6 bases, with 15 bases sitting between them. The CDR3 reads CASSQQTNCEQYF. The CDR3 nucleotides are TGTGCCAGCAGCCAACAAACTAATTGCGAGCAGTACTTC.

The chain has TRBV14 and TRBJ1-1; D possibly corresponds to TRBD1 (6 bases). V was cut by 0 bases and J by 0 bases, with 14 bases left in between. There are 17 residues in the CDR3. Germline CDR1 reads SGHDN; CDR2 reads FVKESK. The CDR3 loop is CASSQEVTGSLNTEAFF. The CDR3 DNA is TGTGCCAGCAGCCAAGAGGTGACAGGATCCTTGAACACTGAAGCTTTCTTT.

The genes are TRBV27 and TRBJ1-4, with D unresolved. This CDR3 region has 14 residues. V lost 3 bases and J lost 8, with 13 bases in between. Germline CDR1 and CDR2: MNHEY and SMNVEV (reference sequence). CDR3 sequence reads: CASSFRGGYEKLFF. The CDR3 DNA sequence: TGTGCCAGCAGTTTCCGGGGTGGATACGAAAAACTGTTTTTT. The full variable domain, rest sourced from reference TRBV27 and TRBJ1-4, is EAQVTQNPRYLITVTGKKLTVTCSQNMNHEYMSWYRQDPGLGLRQIYYSMNVEVTDKGDVPEGYKVSRKEKRNFPLILESPSPNQTSLYFCASSFRGGYEKLFFGSGTQLSVL.

The J gene is TRBJ1-3, the V gene TRBV9, with TRBD1 matching 9 bases. V was pared by 3 bases and J by 4 bases, with 17 bases of the junction left unmatched. CDR3 size: 19 residues. CDR1 is SGDLS and CDR2 is YYNGEE in the germline V gene. This chain's CDR3 is CASSARPNPGQGFGNTIYF. CDR3 DNA: TGTGCCAGCAGCGCCCGCCCCAATCCGGGACAGGGATTCGGAAACACCATATATTTT.

The V call is TRBV5-6, the J call TRBJ1-2; 7 positions agree with TRBD1. Trimming cost V 0 bases and J 5 bases; bases outside gene matches: 7. There are 15 residues in the CDR3. CDR1 and CDR2 from the germline V gene are SGHDT and YYEEEE. In nucleotides, the CDR3 is TGTGCCAGCAGCTTGGGGATGGGACAGATATATGGCTACACCTTC. Amino acid sequence: CASSLGMGQIYGYTF.

This chain links TRBV7-2 with TRBJ1-4, with D maybe TRBD1 (5 bases). The length of the CDR3 is 17 residues. V dropped 5 bases and J dropped 0 bases, with 16 bases sitting between them. Germline CDR1 is SGHTA and CDR2 is FQGNSA. CDR3 sequence: CASSPKQTGSTNEKLFF. CDR3 bases: TGTGCCAGCAGCCCAAAACAAACAGGTTCAACTAATGAAAAACTGTTTTTT.

This clone was detected only a few times. The rearrangement joins TRBV25-1 to TRBJ2-5, with 7 bases aligning to TRBD2. The CDR3 contains 16 residues. The J segment lost 5 bases and the V segment lost 3 bases, leaving 12 bases of the junction unmatched. CDR1 is MGHDK, CDR2 SYGVNS, per germline. CDR3 loop: CASSDRGERDRETQYF. CDR3 coding DNA: TGTGCCAGCAGTGATCGGGGGGAGAGGGATCGGGAGACCCAGTACTTC.

The chain links TRBV4-1 to TRBJ2-5; 7 positions match TRBD1. The assigned J gene may be wrong: the sequence end matches TRBJ2-7 better. The CDR3 is 13 amino acids. The germline gives CDR1 MGHRA, CDR2 YSYEKL. The CDR3 DNA is TGCGCCAGCAGCCATTACAGGGGCTACGAGCAGTACTTC. Protein product: CASSHYRGYEQYF.

The chain couples TRBV5-8 to TRBJ1-5, with 7 bases identical to TRBD1. Germline loops: CDR1 SGHTS, CDR2 YDEGEE. This CDR3 comprises 17 residues. Trimming removed 4 bases from V and 6 bases from J; junction bases left unmatched: 16. This CDR3 reads CASSHRSRGQPGQPQHF. The CDR3 DNA reads as TGTGCCAGCAGCCACCGTTCCCGGGGACAGCCAGGTCAGCCCCAGCATTTT. The variable domain in full, completed from reference TRBV5-8 and TRBJ1-5, reads EAGVTQSPTHLIKTRGQQATLRCSPISGHTSVYWYQQALGLGLQFLLWYDEGEERNRGNFPPRFSGRQFPNYSSELNVNALELEDSALYLCASSHRSRGQPGQPQHFGDGTRLSIL.